Following are 9 T cell receptor beta chains from one sample sequenced in a study of shared T cell receptors in the human thymus. Sequencing was performed with immunoSEQ multiplex PCR; in TCRdb, only in-frame clones are kept and a portion is missing. The sample yields roughly 700,000 clones, 88% seen once. A further study also used this sample, focusing on human thymus T cells.

The sample consisted of thymocytes. These TCRs come from a boy younger than two with a congenital heart defect.

The CDR3 reads CASSEFIPNTEAFF. The CDR3 bases are TGTGCCAGCAGTGAATTCATTCCGAACACTGAAGCTTTCTTT. This rearrangement joins TRBV2 to TRBJ1-1; unclear D gene. Between the trimmed V and J ends, which lost 2 bases and 1 base, there was a span of 8 bases. The germline CDR1 and CDR2 sequences are SNHLY and FYNNEI. The CDR3 contains 14 residues.

The chain has TRBV27 and TRBJ2-7, with D maybe TRBD1 (8 bases). Germline V lookup: CDR1 MNHEY, CDR2 SMNVEV (reference sequence). The CDR3 is 17 amino acids. Trimming took off 6 bases at V and 5 bases at J, with 26 bases between the two ends. The CDR3 sequence: CASSSPDREGEKDEQYF. CDR3 sequence (DNA): TGTGCCAGCAGCTCCCCGGACAGGGAGGGGGAGAAAGACGAGCAGTACTTC.

The rearrangement links TRBV5-5 to TRBJ1-4, with 9 bases aligning to TRBD1. The V and J ends lost 2 bases and 8 bases, in that order; junction bases with no gene match: 4. Germline values: CDR1 SGHKS, CDR2 YYEKEE (reference sequence). The CDR3 is 14 residues long. CDR3 loop: CASSLQGAREKLFF. As DNA, the CDR3 is TGTGCCAGCAGCTTACAGGGGGCGAGGGAAAAACTGTTTTTT. The full variable domain, its missing parts supplied by reference TRBV5-5 and TRBJ1-4, is DAGVTQSPTHLIKTRGQQVTLRCSPISGHKSVSWYQQVLGQGPQFIFQYYEKEERGRGNFPDRFSARQFPNYSSELNVNALLLGDSALYLCASSLQGAREKLFFGSGTQLSVL.

This chain links TRBV14 with TRBJ2-2, with TRBD2 matching over 13 bases. There are 18 residues in the CDR3. V dropped 1 base and J dropped 7; count of bases not matched to a gene: 9. The V gene's germline CDR1 is SGHDN and CDR2 FVKESK. DNA of the CDR3: TGTGCCAGCAGCCAAGTAACCGGGACTAGCGGGAACGGCGGGGAGCTGTTTTTT. Translation gives CASSQVTGTSGNGGELFF.

The chain recombines TRBV11-3 with TRBJ2-7; D perhaps matches TRBD1 (7 bases). This CDR3 comprises 14 residues. In germline, CDR1 is SGHNT, CDR2 YENEEA. V was trimmed by 4 bases and J by 6 bases, leaving 16 bases between them. The CDR3 nucleotides are TGTGCCAGCAGCTACGAGACAGGGAGGTTCGAGCAGTACTTC. Residues: CASSYETGRFEQYF.

The chain links TRBV27 to TRBJ2-4, with TRBD2 matching over 11 bases. J was trimmed by 5 bases and V by 4 bases; bases with no gene match: 10. This CDR3 comprises 17 residues. In germline, CDR1 is MNHEY, CDR2 SMNVEV (reference sequence). CDR3 DNA: TGTGCCAGCAGTTCCCGTAGCGGGAGGGCCTCTGAAAACATTCAGTACTTC. This encodes CASSSRSGRASENIQYF.

This sequence joins TRBV19 and TRBJ2-5, with 9 bases identical to TRBD2. This CDR3 spans 19 amino acids. Per germline, CDR1 LNHDA and CDR2 SQIVND (reference sequence). Germline trimming cut 3 bases from V and 2 bases from J; bases unmatched to any gene: 16. The CDR3 is CASSINPAAGGWAQETQYF. In DNA, the CDR3 is TGTGCCAGTAGTATTAACCCCGCAGCGGGAGGCTGGGCGCAAGAGACCCAGTACTTC. The whole variable domain, filled in from reference TRBV19 and TRBJ2-5, reads DGGITQSPKYLFRKEGQNVTLSCEQNLNHDAMYWYRQDPGQGLRLIYYSQIVNDFQKGDIAEGYSVSREKKESFPLTVTSAQKNPTAFYLCASSINPAAGGWAQETQYFGPGTRLLVL.

CDR3 protein: CASSSMRQGNSPLHF. The CDR3 bases are TGTGCCAGCAGTTCCATGCGCCAGGGTAATTCACCCCTCCACTTT. The V call is TRBV27, the J call TRBJ1-6, with a weak D call TRBD1 (5 bases). The CDR3 is 15 amino acids. V dropped 4 bases and J dropped 6 bases, with 13 bases sitting between them. Germline CDR1 MNHEY, CDR2 SMNVEV (reference sequence).

The genes are TRBV4-3 and TRBJ1-1; D perhaps matches TRBD1 (6 bases). V lost 1 base and J lost 4, with 13 bases in between. Germline CDR1 and CDR2: LGHNA and YSLEER. This CDR3 spans 15 amino acids. CDR3 loop: CASSQVWGGGTEAFF. Here the CDR3 DNA reads TGCGCCAGCAGCCAAGTGTGGGGAGGGGGCACTGAAGCTTTCTTT.